Below, 16 T cell receptor beta chains from the same sample are listed, as sequenced in a study of spatial heterogeneity in lung cancer (dated by TCRdb to between 2018 and 2020). The study at large found these results: A correlation was observed between the number of expanded intratumoral alpha and beta TCRs and the tumor nonsynonymous mutation count.

Libraries were built with 5' RACE. The instrument given in TCRdb is NextSeq 500. TCRdb reprocessing: public reads trimmed at Q25 with fastp, clones called with MiXCR, in-frame beta chains kept. Merged by CDR3 protein, the rows form single entries marked with the most common genes and DNA. Here the sample has a few thousand distinct CDR3 sequences; roughly 3.5% occur a single time. Clones ranked in the top ten supply 16% of the sample. The antigens of these receptors remain unknown. In light of the paper, this sample's time point label describes: sample taken at primary tumor resection. The sample was lung tumor tissue, taken at surgery. The receptors shown here come from a male donor with early-stage non-small cell lung cancer.

This clonotype is judged large. The chain carries TRBV24-1 and TRBJ2-2; no definite D call. Germline V gene sequence: CDR1 KGHDR, CDR2 SFDVKD. V was cut by 5 bases and J by 4 bases, with 7 bases left in between. CDR3 length: 13 residues. The CDR3 nucleotides are TGTGCCACCAGTGCGATTACCACCGGGGAGCTGTTTTTT. Protein: CATSAITTGELFF.

By its share, this clonotype is medium-sized. The chain is built from TRBV29-1 and TRBJ2-7; the match to TRBD2 covers 7 bases. Germline V CDR1 and CDR2: SQVTM, ANQGSEA. V dropped 0 bases and J dropped 1; count of bases not matched to a gene: 0. The CDR3 length is 13 residues. CDR3 sequence: CSVEDGGSYEQYF. The CDR3 DNA is TGCAGCGTTGAAGACGGGGGGTCCTACGAGCAGTACTTC.

This clonotype is medium-sized within its sample. The CDR3 coding sequence is TGTGCCAGCAGCGTACCAGGCAGTGCCTCTTACAATGAGCAGTTCTTC. Its translation is CASSVPGSASYNEQFF. The chain uses TRBV9 and TRBJ2-1; D is unclear. Trimming left V 1 base short and J 4 bases short, with 15 bases between. The CDR3 runs 16 residues. The germline CDR1 and CDR2 sequences are SGDLS and YYNGEE.

By share, this clonotype counts as medium-sized (0.01 to 0.1%). This rearrangement joins TRBV7-2 to TRBJ2-2; D may be TRBD2 (6 bases). Trimming pared 1 base from V and 3 bases from J, leaving 12 bases between. In germline, CDR1 is SGHTA, CDR2 FQGNSA. The CDR3 is 16 amino acids. The DNA for the CDR3 is TGTGCCAGCAGCTTAGAGTGGGGGGAGGACACCGGGGAGCTGTTTTTT. The encoded protein is CASSLEWGEDTGELFF.

Judged by abundance, this clonotype is medium-sized (0.01 to 0.1%). The rearrangement joins TRBV10-3 to TRBJ2-5; D assignment may be TRBD1 or TRBD2 (6 bases each). Trimming pared 3 bases from V and 4 bases from J, leaving 12 bases between. Germline CDR1 ENHRY, CDR2 SYGVKD. The CDR3 extends over 14 amino acids. CDR3 bases: TGTGCCATCAGTGATTTAGGGGGAGGAGAGACCCAGTACTTC. Amino acids: CAISDLGGGETQYF.

Many counts were recorded for this clonotype. The V call is TRBV4-2, the J call TRBJ1-2; 8 bases match TRBD1. The CDR3 consists of 15 residues. V dropped 0 bases and J dropped 5; count of bases not matched to a gene: 5. Per germline, CDR1 LGHNA and CDR2 YNFKEQ. The CDR3: CASSQDPDREYGYTF. CDR3 sequence (DNA): TGTGCCAGCAGCCAAGATCCGGACAGGGAATATGGCTACACCTTC.

This clonotype is medium-sized in the sample. The chain couples TRBV27 to TRBJ2-1; 7 positions agree with TRBD1. The V gene end was trimmed by 7 bases and the J gene end by 4 bases; junction bases not matched to a gene: 4. This CDR3 contains 13 residues. The germline V gene has CDR1 MNHEY and CDR2 SMNVEV (reference sequence). Written as DNA, the CDR3 is TGTGCCAGCAACCGACAGGGATACAATGAGCAGTTCTTC. Its translation: CASNRQGYNEQFF.

This clonotype is termed medium-sized. V usage is TRBV9 and J usage is TRBJ2-3; 7 bases line up with TRBD2. Germline CDR1 is SGDLS and CDR2 is YYNGEE. V was pared by 0 bases and J by 4 bases, with 5 bases of the junction left unmatched. The CDR3 consists of 15 residues. The CDR3 reads CASSVDVGGADTQYF. CDR3 coding DNA: TGTGCCAGCAGCGTAGATGTTGGGGGGGCAGATACGCAGTATTTT.

The table lists this clonotype with many counts. This chain uses TRBV4-2 with TRBJ2-5, with D maybe TRBD2 (6 bases). Germline V gives CDR1 LGHNA, CDR2 YNFKEQ. V gave up 5 bases and J gave up 5 bases, with 15 bases separating them. There are 14 residues in the CDR3. For the CDR3, the DNA is TGTGCCAGCAGCACTCAGACTAGGGGCGAGACCCAGTACTTC. It is translated as CASSTQTRGETQYF.

This clonotype is deemed medium-sized. The gene calls are TRBV14 and TRBJ2-7, with TRBD2 matching over 7 bases. Trimming removed 4 bases from V and 6 bases from J; junction bases left unmatched: 3. Per germline, CDR1 SGHDN and CDR2 FVKESK. The CDR3 is made up of 12 amino acids. In DNA, the CDR3 is TGTGCCAGCAGCCGGATAGCGGGCGAGCAGTACTTC. Translated, it gives CASSRIAGEQYF.

This clonotype was counted ten times or more. This sequence joins TRBV20-1 and TRBJ2-1; 9 bases are a match to TRBD2. V gave up 6 bases and J gave up 10 bases; unmatched junction bases: 13. This CDR3 comprises 14 residues. CDR1 DFQATT and CDR2 SNEGSKA come from the germline V gene (reference sequence). As DNA, the CDR3 is TGCAGTGCCTCATCGGCGGGGGGGCCTGGAGAGCAGTTCTTC. Translated, it gives CSASSAGGPGEQFF.

By share, this clonotype counts as medium-sized (0.01 to 0.1%). This rearrangement joins TRBV5-6 to TRBJ2-2, with TRBD1 identical over 8 bases. The CDR3 length is 14 residues. The germline V gene encodes CDR1 SGHDT and CDR2 YYEEEE. J gave up 3 bases and V 7 bases, and 5 bases lay outside the gene matches. The CDR3 bases are TGTGCCAGCTATCGGACAGGGCACACCGGGGAGCTGTTTTTT. Protein product: CASYRTGHTGELFF. Based on the CDR3 plus reference TRBV5-6 and TRBJ2-2, the full variable domain is DAGVTQSPTHLIKTRGQQVTLRCSPKSGHDTVSWYQQALGQGPQFIFQYYEEEERQRGNFPDRFSGHQFPNYSSELNVNALLLGDSALYLCASYRTGHTGELFFGEGSRLTVL.

By proportion, this clonotype is medium-sized. The V and J genes are TRBV12-3 or TRBV12-4 and TRBJ2-7; D is ambiguous. This CDR3 region has 12 residues. V was pared by 5 bases and J by 5 bases, with 10 bases between. The chain's CDR3 is CASSRRRNEQYF. The CDR3 DNA follows: TGTGCCAGCAGTAGACGCAGAAACGAGCAGTACTTC.

This clonotype was seen repeatedly, ten times or more. The CDR3 DNA reads TGTGCCAGCAGCTTAGATCCGGGATTGTTTTGGGGAGCGAGCACAGATACGCAGTATTTT. This codes for CASSLDPGLFWGASTDTQYF. The rearrangement joins TRBV7-2 to TRBJ2-3; a possible D gene is TRBD2 (5 bases). The CDR3 is 20 residues long. Germline V gene lookup returns CDR1 SGHTA and CDR2 FQGNSA. Trimming removed 1 base at V and 0 bases at J, with 23 bases between.

The table lists this clonotype with a few counts. The chain joins TRBV2 to TRBJ2-3, with D possibly being TRBD1 (6 bases). Germline loops: CDR1 SNHLY, CDR2 FYNNEI. This CDR3 contains 15 residues. Trimming shortened V by 4 bases and J by 2 bases, and 13 bases separated the two germline ends. The CDR3 bases are TGTGCCAGCAGTGGCCAGGGGACCCACACAGATACGCAGTATTTT. This codes for CASSGQGTHTDTQYF.

This clonotype ranks as medium-sized. The chain recombines TRBV6-5 with TRBJ2-4, with 10 bases aligning to TRBD1. The CDR3 covers 12 residues. In germline, CDR1 is MNHEY, CDR2 SVGAGI. With V trimmed by 8 bases and J by 7 bases, 2 bases remained unmatched. Written as DNA, the CDR3 is TGTGCCAGCGGGGGACAGGGGAACATTCAGTACTTC. It codes for CASGGQGNIQYF.